This TCR beta chain was identified in a study of identical twins (dated by TCRdb to between 2015 and 2016). With regard to the full study: To test whether fetal clonotypes persist, the study used deep sequencing on TCR alpha and beta repertoires from monozygotic twins, unrelated adults of various ages, and cord blood. To rule out contamination, replicate twin experiments were performed at different times with different library preparation protocols.

This clonotype was counted at least ten times. The antigen it binds to is not known. No much larger clone is present one base from it, and per-base qualities are unavailable. V gives up 0 bases and J gives up 4 bases, and the segment between their germline ends measures 9 bases. The CDR1 and CDR2 encoded by the germline V gene are MNHEY and SVGAGI. Its CDR3 holds 14 amino acids, cysteine through phenylalanine. The DNA shown is the 42-base CDR3, in frame from base 1. Broad study findings and their caveats: In monozygotic twins, recombination models systematically underestimated out-of-frame TCR alpha sharing, but the models matched the sharing seen between unrelated individuals. In beta out-of-frame sequences, excess twin sharing was weaker, because having fewer shared sequences lowered the signal-to-noise ratio. Because the same donors could not be followed over many years, the conclusions relied on cross-sectional statistical analysis. Zero-insertion analyses could be partly confounded by invariant T cells such as MAIT and iNKT, although diverse VJ usage argued against such confounding for most clonotypes. Fewer insertions were carried by abundant cord blood beta clonotypes; a weaker similar trend was observed in young adult naive repertoires, while no such trend was observed in memory repertoires. Compared with coincidental sharing between unrelated individuals, out-of-frame TCR alpha sequences shared between twins showed an excess of sequences with low generation probability.

Only healthy Caucasian donors were included. Three pairs of female monozygotic twins, all aged 18 to 29 years, were included in the twin cohort. Peripheral blood mononuclear cells were the source from which RNA for the TCR libraries was isolated. To prepare the library, 5' RACE was applied. Sequencing was carried out with an Illumina HiSeq 2000. Template switching added a universal primer binding site, and the final cDNA carried a unique molecular identifier that allowed TCR cDNA molecules to be counted accurately. First-strand cDNA for TCR alpha and beta chains was synthesized from specific primers in the conserved constant-segment region. To control for contamination, every cDNA library carried two barcodes: a SMART-Mk sample barcode plus Illumina barcodes. TruSeq adapter sequences along with Illumina sample barcodes were introduced in two successive PCR steps. The TCR alpha and beta cDNA libraries were sequenced on the Illumina HiSeq platform using custom primers. As for how the authors treated the data: Raw reads were processed with MiGEC to extract unique molecular identifiers, and MiXCR was used to determine CDR3 positions. For each individual, recombination models were inferred using an EM algorithm with the repgenHMM and IGoR tools. The tcR package in R was used for shared clonotype analysis, with sharing normalized by the product of cloneset sizes. To study raw recombination without the effects of thymic and clonal selection, out-of-frame nonproductive sequences were analyzed. TCRdb reprocessed the public reads (quality trimming at Q25 with fastp, clone calling with MiXCR) and kept in-frame beta chains. Rows are unified per CDR3 protein, each entry keeping the most common DNA and genes. The authors' filters were not applied to this entry. The sample table holds fewer than 650,000 distinct CDR3 sequences, of which around 9.6% were seen once. The ten largest clones capture around 3.2% of the sample.

This sample also appeared in a second study, on yellow fever vaccine responses in identical twins. As the second publication notes: The T cell response to vaccination in identical twins was reported by the authors to appear partly convergent and partly personalized. Focusing on identical twins, the study followed the T cell clones that responded to the vaccine, and did so with precision.

The sequence links TRBV6-5 to TRBJ1-2; the D gene is possibly TRBD1, with 5 bases matching. Sequenced material: PBMCs. The sequence came from a woman between 18 and 29 years old in good health. The CDR3 protein sequence reads: CASSYSGASYGYTF. The bases are TGTGCCAGCAGTTACTCCGGGGCTAGCTATGGCTACACCTTC.